This passage covers 28 T cell receptor beta chains from one sample sequenced in a study of human T cells and chemical hapten exposure. This sample's time point: patch test 2, 6 weeks after DPC sensitization. Documented treatment: therapeutic diphenylcyclopropenone sensitization with weekly scalp DPC. TCRdb passed the RACE reads through MiXCR, listing each CDR3 protein once. The sample consists of about 96,000 distinct CDR3 sequences, about 9.3% of them appearing once. Sample: whole blood, taken in connection with sensitization to the hapten diphenylcyclopropenone (DPC). Receptors were obtained from a woman between 35 and 50 years old with alopecia areata. Some clones in this sample may be carry-over from other donors' samples.

The chain links TRBV5-8 to TRBJ2-7, with a weak D call TRBD1 (6 bases). This CDR3 region has 13 residues. Germline CDR1 and CDR2: SGHTS and YDEGEE. Trimming took off 0 bases at V and 3 bases at J, with 7 bases between the two ends. The CDR3 is CASSLEQGYEQYF. The CDR3 DNA reads TGTGCCAGCAGCTTGGAACAGGGCTACGAGCAGTACTTC.

This clonotype was observed a few times. For the CDR3, the DNA is TGCGCCAGCAGCTCCCTCGTGATGGATACGCAGTATTTT. Its protein product is CASSSLVMDTQYF. V and J are TRBV5-1 and TRBJ2-3; D uncertain. The CDR3 totals 13 residues. Germline-derived CDR1 and CDR2 are SGHRS and YFSETQ. V was cut by 3 bases and J by 6 bases, with 11 bases left in between.

V and J are TRBV20-1 and TRBJ2-7; 7 positions agree with TRBD1. The CDR3 contains 11 residues. From germline, CDR1 is DFQATT and CDR2 SNEGSKA (reference sequence). Trimming removed 3 bases from V and 6 bases from J; junction bases left unmatched: 2. The CDR3 reads CSASSGGEQYF. The CDR3 DNA sequence: TGCAGTGCTAGTTCAGGGGGCGAGCAGTACTTC.

This sequence joins TRBV28 and TRBJ1-1; D gene unclear. Trimming pared 2 bases from V and 4 bases from J, leaving 8 bases between. Germline V CDR1 and CDR2: MDHEN, SYDVKM. This CDR3 contains 13 residues. The CDR3 nucleotides read TGTGCCAGCAGTTTACTTGGAGTCACTGAAGCTTTCTTT. This gives the protein CASSLLGVTEAFF.

At least ten counts were recorded for this clonotype. The genes are TRBV12-3 or TRBV12-4 and TRBJ2-5; D is undetermined. V lost 6 bases, J lost 5 bases, and 13 bases lay in between. The CDR3 is 13 residues long. CDR3 residues: CASSLHQAETQYF. The CDR3 bases are TGTGCCAGCAGCCTTCATCAGGCGGAGACCCAGTACTTC.

The rearrangement joins TRBV12-3 or TRBV12-4 to TRBJ2-2; D is ambiguous. CDR3 length: 14 residues. V was pared by 3 bases and J by 4 bases, with 9 bases between. CDR3 nucleotides: TGTGCCAGCAGTTTCGGGTCCGCCACCGGGGAGCTGTTTTTT. It is translated as CASSFGSATGELFF.

This clonotype was seen a handful of times. The chain employs TRBV6-2 or TRBV6-3 and TRBJ2-7, with D hard to call. The V gene lost 4 bases and the J gene lost 5 bases, with 9 bases spanning the gap. CDR1 is MNHEY, CDR2 SVGEGT, per germline. This CDR3 is built from 12 residues. The CDR3 DNA is TGTGCCAGCAGTTGGGGAAAGGACGAGCAGTACTTC. Its protein product is CASSWGKDEQYF.

This chain connects TRBV4-2 to TRBJ2-7; D might be TRBD2 (6 bases). There are 14 residues in the CDR3. Germline assignment: CDR1 LGHNA and CDR2 YNFKEQ. The V end was cut by 2 bases, the J end by 6 bases, with 14 bases between. The CDR3 sequence: CASSQQPSALEQYF. In nucleotides, the CDR3 is TGTGCCAGCAGCCAACAGCCTAGCGCCCTCGAGCAGTACTTC.

This clonotype was observed many times. This chain connects TRBV28 to TRBJ2-3, with D maybe TRBD2 (6 bases). The CDR3 loop spans 13 amino acids. The ends were cut back, 5 bases at V and 4 bases at J, with 10 bases in the middle. Germline CDR1 MDHEN, CDR2 SYDVKM. CDR3 region: CASSGGIADTQYF. CDR3 DNA sequence: TGTGCCAGCAGTGGAGGGATCGCAGATACGCAGTATTTT.

This clonotype appeared many times. CDR3 protein: CASSSQDNEQFF. CDR3 coding DNA: TGTGCCAGCAGTTCCCAAGACAATGAGCAGTTCTTC. The rearrangement links TRBV6-2 or TRBV6-3 to TRBJ2-1; the D is unclear. CDR1 and CDR2 from the germline V gene are MNHEY and SVGEGT. V gave up 4 bases and J gave up 5 bases, with 6 bases separating them. The CDR3 runs 12 residues.

The rearrangement uses TRBV3-1 and TRBJ1-2; TRBD1 might be the D (5 bases). The CDR3 consists of 14 residues. Germline values: CDR1 LGHDT, CDR2 YNNKEL (reference sequence). V shed 5 bases and J shed 5 bases, with 15 bases lying between them. CDR3 amino acids: CASSSSSGGYGYTF. The CDR3 DNA follows: TGTGCCAGCAGCTCCTCCTCCGGGGGGTATGGCTACACCTTC.

This rearrangement joins TRBV5-5 to TRBJ2-7; D might be TRBD1 (6 bases). Germline V gene data show CDR1 as SGHKS and CDR2 as YYEKEE (reference sequence). V lost 4 bases and J 7 bases, leaving 12 bases between the germline ends. The length of the CDR3 is 12 residues. CDR3 in amino acids: CASSRPRGEQYF. CDR3 nucleotide sequence: TGTGCCAGCAGCCGCCCCAGGGGAGAGCAGTACTTC.

This clonotype was counted a few times. This chain joins TRBV5-1 and TRBJ1-3, with 12 bases identical to TRBD1. CDR3 length: 19 residues. Germline assignment: CDR1 SGHRS and CDR2 YFSETQ. With 3 bases clipped from V and 4 bases from J, the junction kept 14 bases outside the gene matches. The CDR3: CASSSQGQGAVFGGNTIYF. The CDR3 DNA reads as TGCGCCAGCAGCTCGCAGGGACAGGGGGCTGTGTTTGGAGGAAACACCATATATTTT. Combining the CDR3 with reference TRBV5-1 and TRBJ1-3 gives the whole variable domain KAGVTQTPRYLIKTRGQQVTLSCSPISGHRSVSWYQQTPGQGLQFLFEYFSETQRNKGNFPGRFSGRQFSNSRSEMNVSTLELGDSALYLCASSSQGQGAVFGGNTIYFGEGSWLTVV.

This clonotype was counted many times. The rearrangement links TRBV6-2 or TRBV6-3 to TRBJ1-5; 9 positions agree with TRBD1. Germline CDR1 MNHEY, CDR2 SVGEGT. The CDR3 spans 17 residues. Trimming removed 7 bases from V and 3 bases from J; junction bases left unmatched: 13. The CDR3 is CASNDGTGRPFNQPQHF. In nucleotides, the CDR3 is TGTGCCAGCAATGACGGGACAGGGCGTCCCTTCAATCAGCCCCAGCATTTT.

This clonotype was seen repeatedly, ten times or more. This sequence joins TRBV24-1 and TRBJ2-3, with D perhaps TRBD2 (8 bases). Trimming stripped 9 bases from V and 2 bases from J, with 26 bases between. Looked up from germline, CDR1 is KGHDR and CDR2 is SFDVKD. The CDR3 runs to 18 residues. CDR3 loop: CATQDRVYTSGSTDTQYF. The CDR3 coding sequence is TGTGCCACCCAAGACAGGGTGTATACTAGCGGTTCCACAGATACGCAGTATTTT.

This clonotype has a handful of counts. The CDR3 spells CASVRDRAGANVLTF. CDR3 bases: TGTGCCAGTGTCCGGGACAGGGCTGGGGCCAACGTCCTGACTTTC. V is TRBV7-2 and J is TRBJ2-6; 9 bases match TRBD1. The CDR3 extends over 15 amino acids. The germline V gene has CDR1 SGHTA and CDR2 FQGNSA. J gave up 2 bases and V 9 bases, and 5 bases lay outside the gene matches.

The rearrangement links TRBV7-8 to TRBJ2-6, with 9 bases fitting TRBD1. Germline loops: CDR1 SGHVS, CDR2 FQNEAQ. CDR3 length: 18 residues. The junction had 8 bases not matched to a gene; V was cut back by 5 bases and J by 0 bases. The CDR3 nucleotides read TGTGCCAGCAGCCACGCCCGGGACAGGGTCTCTGGGGCCAACGTCCTGACTTTC. It specifies CASSHARDRVSGANVLTF. Full variable domain (outside the CDR3, taken from reference TRBV7-8 and TRBJ2-6): GAGVSQSPRYKVAKRGQDVALRCDPISGHVSLFWYQQALGQGPEFLTYFQNEAQLDKSGLPSDRFFAERPEGSVSTLKIQRTQQEDSAVYLCASSHARDRVSGANVLTFGAGSRLTVL.

This clonotype has ten or more counts. This rearrangement joins TRBV13 to TRBJ2-7; 7 positions agree with TRBD1. The CDR3 loop spans 14 amino acids. J was trimmed by 2 bases and V by 2 bases; bases with no gene match: 3. Germline V gene sequence: CDR1 PRHDT, CDR2 FYEKMQ (reference sequence). DNA for the CDR3: TGTGCCAGCAGCTTAAACAGGGGCACCTACGAGCAGTACTTC. Amino acid sequence: CASSLNRGTYEQYF.

This clonotype was seen many times. The gene calls are TRBV6-2 or TRBV6-3 and TRBJ2-1; no definite D call. V shed 5 bases and J shed 6 bases, with 14 bases lying between them. Germline-derived CDR1 and CDR2 are MNHEY and SVGEGT. CDR3 length: 14 amino acids. The DNA for the CDR3 is TGTGCCAGCAGTCCGTCACGAGTAATCAATGAGCAGTTCTTC. This encodes CASSPSRVINEQFF.

The chain combines TRBV28 with TRBJ2-5; 9 positions match TRBD1. Looked up from germline, CDR1 is MDHEN and CDR2 is SYDVKM. Trimming at V came to 3 bases and at J to 1 base, leaving 3 bases not matched to a gene. The CDR3 sequence is 15 residues long. CDR3 protein: CASSFWDRVQETQYF. The CDR3 DNA sequence: TGTGCCAGCAGTTTTTGGGACAGGGTCCAAGAGACCCAGTACTTC.

At least ten counts were recorded for this clonotype. This chain uses TRBV6-4 with TRBJ2-3, with TRBD2 matching 13 bases. The V gene end was trimmed by 5 bases and the J gene end by 5 bases; junction bases not matched to a gene: 1. The CDR3 has 14 amino acids. Germline CDR1 is MRHNA and CDR2 is SNTAGT. CDR3 protein: CASSRTSGRDTQYF. DNA of the CDR3: TGTGCCAGCAGTCGGACTAGCGGGAGAGATACGCAGTATTTT.

This clonotype was seen a few times. The chain uses TRBV7-6 and TRBJ2-1; D unclear. Trimming left V 2 bases short and J 13 bases short, with 9 bases between. CDR3 length: 11 amino acids. Germline lookup yields CDR1 SGHVS and CDR2 FNYEAQ. The CDR3 sequence: CASSLNSKQFF. The CDR3 nucleotides read TGTGCCAGCAGCTTAAATAGCAAACAGTTCTTC. The entire variable domain, with the rest obtained from reference TRBV7-6 and TRBJ2-1, is as follows: GAGVSQSPRYKVTKRGQDVALRCDPISGHVSLYWYRQALGQGPEFLTYFNYEAQQDKSGLPNDRFSAERPEGSISTLTIQRTEQRDSAMYRCASSLNSKQFFGPGTRLTVL.

Comments on this clonotype: It may be a read error: a sequence one base away is much more abundant. The CDR3: CASSPDNSRANVLTF. The CDR3 nucleotides are TGTGCCAGCAGCCCTGACAACTCTCGGGCCAACGTCCTGACTTTC. The chain combines TRBV14 with TRBJ2-6, with no clear D. CDR3 length: 15 residues. Germline V gene data show CDR1 as SGHDN and CDR2 as FVKESK.

This clonotype was seen only a few times. The chain carries TRBV7-9 and TRBJ2-7; D is unresolved. In germline, CDR1 is SEHNR, CDR2 FQNEAQ (reference sequence). The CDR3 totals 13 residues. V was trimmed by 3 bases and J by 2 bases, leaving 8 bases between them. CDR3 in amino acids: CASSLLAAYEQYF. The DNA of the CDR3 is TGTGCCAGCAGCTTGCTGGCAGCCTACGAGCAGTACTTC.

The V gene is TRBV7-9, the J gene TRBJ1-2, with D unresolved. V was trimmed by 4 bases and J by 4 bases, leaving 13 bases between them. The germline gives CDR1 SEHNR, CDR2 FQNEAQ (reference sequence). This CDR3 has 14 amino acids. The CDR3 loop is CASSSMEVGYGYTF. CDR3 nucleotide sequence: TGTGCCAGCAGCTCCATGGAGGTCGGCTATGGCTACACCTTC.

This clonotype appeared many times. V gene TRBV4-2 combines with J gene TRBJ2-7; D may be TRBD1 (6 bases). The CDR3 has 13 amino acids. Between the trimmed V and J ends, which lost 0 bases and 4 bases, there was a span of 7 bases. Germline CDR1 is LGHNA and CDR2 is YNFKEQ. The chain's CDR3 is CASSQEQGYEQYF. For the CDR3, the DNA is TGTGCCAGCAGCCAAGAACAGGGATACGAGCAGTACTTC.

The V gene is TRBV7-2, the J gene TRBJ2-1; D not certain. Germline CDR1 and CDR2: SGHTA and FQGNSA. The CDR3 totals 12 residues. V gave up 5 bases and J gave up 6 bases, with 8 bases separating them. The CDR3 sequence is CASSASFNEQFF. The CDR3 DNA reads as TGTGCCAGCAGCGCCTCATTCAATGAGCAGTTCTTC.

The gene calls are TRBV3-1 and TRBJ2-1, with TRBD1 matching 7 bases. Germline values: CDR1 LGHDT, CDR2 YNNKEL (reference sequence). There are 14 residues in the CDR3. Trimming removed 4 bases from V and 6 bases from J; junction bases left unmatched: 6. This CDR3 reads CASSLRPGGNEQFF. CDR3 DNA: TGTGCCAGCAGCCTCCGCCCAGGGGGCAATGAGCAGTTCTTC.